Listed here is a single T cell receptor (beta chain). V was clipped by 4 bases and J by 5 bases, with 15 bases between them. CDR1 and CDR2 from the germline V gene are SGHRS and YFSETQ. The CDR3 runs to 15 residues. These data are taken from a study of T cell changes during pregnancy in multiple sclerosis. Sequencing was performed with immunoSEQ multiplex PCR; in TCRdb, only in-frame clones are kept and a portion is missing. Of tens of thousands of clones listed, roughly 91% were seen once; the top ten hold about 0.7%. The starting material was peripheral blood, obtained in the third trimester of pregnancy. The chain combines TRBV5-1 with TRBJ1-4, with unresolved D. The receptor was isolated from a female donor in good health, enrolled as a control in a pregnancy study. The CDR3 sequence is CASSRTGSQNEKLFF. CDR3 coding DNA: TGCGCCAGCAGCCGGACGGGAAGCCAAAATGAAAAACTGTTTTTT.